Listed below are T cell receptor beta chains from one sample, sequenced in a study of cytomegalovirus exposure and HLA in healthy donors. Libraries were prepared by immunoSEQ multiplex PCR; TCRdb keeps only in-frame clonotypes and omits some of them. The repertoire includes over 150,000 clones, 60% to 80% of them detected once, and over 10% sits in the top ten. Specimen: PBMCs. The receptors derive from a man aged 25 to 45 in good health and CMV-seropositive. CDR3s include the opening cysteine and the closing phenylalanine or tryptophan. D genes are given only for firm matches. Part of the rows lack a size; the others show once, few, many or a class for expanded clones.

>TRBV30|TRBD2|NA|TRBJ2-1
TGTGCCTGGAGTCAACGACGGACTAGCGGGAGTGGAAATGAGCAGTTCTTC
CAWSQRRTSGSGNEQFF
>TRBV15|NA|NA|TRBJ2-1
TGTGCCACCAGCAGAGACCCTAGGCCCTACCTTAATGAGCAGTTCTTC
CATSRDPRPYLNEQFF
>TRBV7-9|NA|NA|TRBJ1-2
TGTGCCAGCAGCCGAGCCGAAGGAGATTGGGTCGATGGCTACACCTTC
CASSRAEGDWVDGYTF
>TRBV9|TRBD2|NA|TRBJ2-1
TGTGCCAGCAGCCTAACTAGCGGAGGAGAGGGGAACAATGAGCAGTTCTTC
CASSLTSGGEGNNEQFF
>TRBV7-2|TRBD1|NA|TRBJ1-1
TGTGCCAGCAGCCCACGGGACAGGGGGTCCACTGAAGCTTTCTTT
CASSPRDRGSTEAFF
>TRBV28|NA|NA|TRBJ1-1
TGTGCCAGCAGTCGACCAGGGTTTCGCGCTGAAGCTTTCTTT
CASSRPGFRAEAFF
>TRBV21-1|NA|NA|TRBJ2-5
TGTGCCAGCAGCTTGTTCGGGACAGGACAAGAGACCCAGTACTTC
CASSLFGTGQETQYF
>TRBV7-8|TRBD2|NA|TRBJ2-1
TGTGCCAGCAGCTTTAGCGGGAGCTCCTACAATGAGCAGTTCTTC
CASSFSGSSYNEQFF
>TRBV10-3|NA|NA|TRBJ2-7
TGTGCCACCGGGTTCACCTACGAGCAGTACTTC
CATGFTYEQYF
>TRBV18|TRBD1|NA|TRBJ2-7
TGTGCCAGCTCACCCAGCCGACAGGGAAGTGCCTACGAGCAGTACTTC
CASSPSRQGSAYEQYF
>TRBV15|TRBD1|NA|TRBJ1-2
TGTGCCACCAGCAGAAGTACAGGGGACTATGGCTACACCTTC
CATSRSTGDYGYTF
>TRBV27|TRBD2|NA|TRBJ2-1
TGTGCCAGCAGCCCGACTAGCGGGAGGGCCGGGTACAATGAGCAGTTCTTC
CASSPTSGRAGYNEQFF
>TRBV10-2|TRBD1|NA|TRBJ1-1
TGCGCCAGCAGTGCAGGGGGCGTAGGAGCTTTCTTT
CASSAGGVGAFF
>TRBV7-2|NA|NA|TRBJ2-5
TGTGCCAGCAGCCGTCCCGGGGAGGAGACCCAGTACTTC
CASSRPGEETQYF
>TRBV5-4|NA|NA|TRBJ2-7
TGTGCCAGCAGCCCGACTGCTGAGAGGGTAGGCTACGAGCAGTACTTC
CASSPTAERVGYEQYF
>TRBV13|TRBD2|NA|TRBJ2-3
TGTGCCAGCAGCTTAGGGCCTAGCGGGAGTAATACGCAGTATTTT
CASSLGPSGSNTQYF
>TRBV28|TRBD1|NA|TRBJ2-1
TGTGCCAGCCTCGGCCGGGACAGGGGCAATGAGCAGTTCTTC
CASLGRDRGNEQFF
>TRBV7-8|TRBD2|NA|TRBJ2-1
TGTGCCAGCAGCTTAGCGGGGCGGGCGGGAGTGCTGTTCTTC
CASSLAGRAGVLFF
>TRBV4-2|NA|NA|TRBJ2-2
TGTGCCAGCAGCGTACAGGGAGGGGACACCGGGGAGCTGTTTTTT
CASSVQGGDTGELFF
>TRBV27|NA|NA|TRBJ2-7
TGTGCCAGCAGTGTCGCCTGGGGGGAGATCTACGAGCAGTACTTC
CASSVAWGEIYEQYF
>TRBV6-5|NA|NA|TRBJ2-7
TGTGCCAGCACGTCCGACCCCACCGGGGGCGAGCAGTACTTC
CASTSDPTGGEQYF
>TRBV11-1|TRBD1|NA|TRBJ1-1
TGTGCCAGCAGCCCGCGTGGAGGGGGCACAACTGAAGCTTTCTTT
CASSPRGGGTTEAFF
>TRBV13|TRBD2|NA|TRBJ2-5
TGTGCCAGCAGCGCCGGGACTAGCGGGTTCCAAGAGACCCAGTACTTC
CASSAGTSGFQETQYF
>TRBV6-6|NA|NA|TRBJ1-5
TGTGCCAGCAGGACATACAATCAGCCCCAGCATTTT
CASRTYNQPQHF
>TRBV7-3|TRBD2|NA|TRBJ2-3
TGTGCCAGCAGCTTCGGACTAGCGGGAGGGCCGGATACGCAGTATTTT
CASSFGLAGGPDTQYF
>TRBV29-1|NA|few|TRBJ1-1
TGCAGCGCCGGACAGTTTATGAACACTGAAGCTTTCTTT
CSAGQFMNTEAFF
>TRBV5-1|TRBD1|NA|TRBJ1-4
TGCGCCAGCAGCTTTGGGACAGGTTCTAATGAAAAACTGTTTTTT
CASSFGTGSNEKLFF
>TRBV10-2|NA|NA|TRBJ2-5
TGCGCCAGCATAGCGGACGGAATCCAAGAGACCCAGTACTTC
CASIADGIQETQYF
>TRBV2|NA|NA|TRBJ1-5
TGTGCCAGCAGTGACTCCTATCAGCCCCAGCATTTT
CASSDSYQPQHF
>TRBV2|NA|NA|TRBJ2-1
TGTGCCAGCAGTCGTGTTAGCGTACCCTACAATGAGCAGTTCTTC
CASSRVSVPYNEQFF
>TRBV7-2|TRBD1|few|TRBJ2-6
TGTGCCAGCAGCTCATCCGGGACAGGGAGCTCTGGGGCCAACGTCCTGACTTTC
CASSSSGTGSSGANVLTF
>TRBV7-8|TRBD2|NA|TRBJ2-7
TGTGCCAGCAGCCCCACAAGCGGGGGAATTTACGAGCAGTACTTC
CASSPTSGGIYEQYF
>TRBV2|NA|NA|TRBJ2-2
TGTGCCAGCAGTGAAAGGGCGGGTTCCGGGGAGCTGTTTTTT
CASSERAGSGELFF
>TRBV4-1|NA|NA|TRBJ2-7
TGCGCCAGCAGCCAGTCCGTCGGGGATCCCCAGCAGTACTTC
CASSQSVGDPQQYF
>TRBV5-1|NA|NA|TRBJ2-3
TGCGCCAGCAGCTTGTCCTTAACGGCGGGGAGAGGAGATACGCAGTATTTT
CASSLSLTAGRGDTQYF
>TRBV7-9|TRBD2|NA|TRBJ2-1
TGTTCCAGCAGCAAATCTGGGACTAGCGGGCTCTCTTACAATGAGCAGTTCTTC
CSSSKSGTSGLSYNEQFF
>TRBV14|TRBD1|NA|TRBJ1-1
TGTGCCAGCAGCTTAACAGGGGGTACTGAAGCTTTCTTT
CASSLTGGTEAFF
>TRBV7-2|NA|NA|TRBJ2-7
TGTGCCAGCAGCTTAAACAGATGGGAGCAGTACTTC
CASSLNRWEQYF
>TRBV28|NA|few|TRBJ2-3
TGTGCCAGCAGTTTTAGGGGGGGACGGGGCCTGGGAGATACGCAGTATTTT
CASSFRGGRGLGDTQYF
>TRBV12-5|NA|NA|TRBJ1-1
TGTGCTAGTGGTTTCATGAACACTGAAGCTTTCTTT
CASGFMNTEAFF
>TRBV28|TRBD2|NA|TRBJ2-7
TGTGCCAGCAGTTTTTCCAGACTAGTCCAGGGACTATACGAGCAGTACTTC
CASSFSRLVQGLYEQYF
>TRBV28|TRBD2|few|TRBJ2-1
TGTGCCAGCAGTAGCGGGGGCTCCTACAATGAGCAGTTCTTC
CASSSGGSYNEQFF
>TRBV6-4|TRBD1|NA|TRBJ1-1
TGTGCCAGCAGGAAAAGACAGGGAATGAACACTGAAGCTTTCTTT
CASRKRQGMNTEAFF
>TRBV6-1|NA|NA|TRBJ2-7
TGTGCCAGCAGTGGTTGGGTTCTGGAGAGAAGCTTTGGGTCCTACGAGCAGTACTTC
CASSGWVLERSFGSYEQYF
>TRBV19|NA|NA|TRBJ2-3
TGTGCCAGTAGTATAGCGTTGGATAGCGGTTCTAGCACAGATACGCAGTATTTT
CASSIALDSGSSTDTQYF
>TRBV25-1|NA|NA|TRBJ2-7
TGTGCCAACGTAGACTACGAGCAGTACTTC
CANVDYEQYF
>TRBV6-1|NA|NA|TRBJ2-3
TGTGCCAGCAGTGAATACGGGGATACAGATACGCAGTATTTT
CASSEYGDTDTQYF
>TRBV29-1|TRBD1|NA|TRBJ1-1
TGCAGCGTTGAACACAGGGGGGGTGAAGCTTTCTTT
CSVEHRGGEAFF
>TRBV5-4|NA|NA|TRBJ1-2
TGTGCCAGCAGCTTGGAGGGCCGGACACGAAACTATGGCTACACCTTC
CASSLEGRTRNYGYTF
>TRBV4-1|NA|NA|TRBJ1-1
TGCGCCAGCAGCCAGAGGAACACTGAAGCTTTCTTT
CASSQRNTEAFF
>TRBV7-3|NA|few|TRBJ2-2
TGTGCCAGCAGCCCCTCCGGGACACTTAACACCGGGGAGCTGTTTTTT
CASSPSGTLNTGELFF
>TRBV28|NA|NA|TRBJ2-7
TGTGCCAGCCGCAGAGCAGGGGACTACGAGCAGTACTTC
CASRRAGDYEQYF
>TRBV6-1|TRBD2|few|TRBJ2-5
TGTGCCAGCAGTGAAGTCGGGAGCGGGAGGAACCAAGAGACCCAGTACTTC
CASSEVGSGRNQETQYF
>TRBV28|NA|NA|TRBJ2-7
TGTGCCAGCAGCCTAGAGACAGGAATCACTACCTACGAGCAGTACTTC
CASSLETGITTYEQYF
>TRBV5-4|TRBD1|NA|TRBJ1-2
TGTGCCAGCAGCTTGGAGGGGGCTTACTATGGCTACACCTTC
CASSLEGAYYGYTF